This TCR beta chain came from a study of CD8+ T cells in alopecia areata. The CDR3 loop spans 15 amino acids. From germline, CDR1 is LNHDA and CDR2 SQIVND (reference sequence). Trimming removed 3 bases at V and 2 bases at J, with 11 bases between. Isolated RNA was reverse transcribed into cDNA used as the sequencing template. Produced via immunoSEQ multiplex PCR; TCRdb's table is partial and in-frame only. There are 190,000 or so clones in the sample; 55% to 70% occur only once, and 5% to 6% lies in the top ten. As to treatment: oral pan-JAK inhibitor, 5-10 mg twice daily. The sequence was collected from a human donor with alopecia areata. The V call is TRBV19, the J call TRBJ1-5; the D gene is possibly TRBD1 (5 bases). The sequences come from CD4+ T cells sorted from blood, collected at week 24, from a patient treated with tofacitinib. In DNA, the CDR3 is TGTGCCAGTAGTATTTGGGGCACGGGCAATCAGCCCCAGCATTTT. It codes for CASSIWGTGNQPQHF.